Following are 4 T cell receptor beta chains from one sample sequenced in a study of blood T cells in healthy people across ages. The second PCR ran about 6 to 11 cycles with a sample-barcoded 5' primer and J-beta primers. MiXCR, applied by TCRdb to the 5' RACE reads, yields one record per CDR3 protein. The sample carries about 1,600,000 distinct CDR3 sequences, roughly 40% recorded once. The sequenced sample consisted of blood. The source of these receptors is a woman aged 18-29 years in good health.

This clonotype was seen only a few times. The rearrangement links TRBV7-2 to TRBJ2-4, with TRBD1 matching 10 bases. Trimming cost V 5 bases and J 7 bases; bases outside gene matches: 8. The CDR3 is 15 amino acids. From germline, CDR1 is SGHTA and CDR2 FQGNSA. The CDR3: CASSPRTGGLNIQYF. As DNA, the CDR3 is TGTGCCAGCAGCCCGCGGACAGGGGGATTGAACATTCAGTACTTC.

The chain combines TRBV6-1 with TRBJ2-6; 12 nucleotides agree with TRBD2. Germline V CDR1 and CDR2: MNHNS, SASEGT. The V and J ends lost 7 bases and 1 base, in that order; junction bases with no gene match: 5. The CDR3 has 17 residues. DNA for the CDR3: TGTGCCAGCACTCGTGGGACTAGCGGGTCTGGGGCCAACGTCCTGACTTTC. It specifies CASTRGTSGSGANVLTF.

In its sample, this clonotype was seen a few times. This rearrangement joins TRBV5-1 to TRBJ2-1; 11 positions match TRBD2. This CDR3 is built from 19 residues. V was pared by 4 bases and J by 7 bases, with 19 bases of the junction left unmatched. The germline gives CDR1 SGHRS, CDR2 YFSETQ. CDR3 DNA: TGCGCCAGCAGCGAGGGACTAGCGGCGTTACCGGGCGGATGGAATGAGCAGTTCTTC. This translates into CASSEGLAALPGGWNEQFF.

The V and J genes are TRBV29-1 and TRBJ1-1, with D possibly being TRBD1 (6 bases). Per germline, CDR1 SQVTM and CDR2 ANQGSEA. The ends were cut back, 4 bases at V and 5 bases at J, with 11 bases in the middle. The CDR3 runs to 12 residues. The CDR3 bases are TGCAGCGTTGTTCCAGGGGTAACTGAAGCTTTCTTT. It translates to CSVVPGVTEAFF.